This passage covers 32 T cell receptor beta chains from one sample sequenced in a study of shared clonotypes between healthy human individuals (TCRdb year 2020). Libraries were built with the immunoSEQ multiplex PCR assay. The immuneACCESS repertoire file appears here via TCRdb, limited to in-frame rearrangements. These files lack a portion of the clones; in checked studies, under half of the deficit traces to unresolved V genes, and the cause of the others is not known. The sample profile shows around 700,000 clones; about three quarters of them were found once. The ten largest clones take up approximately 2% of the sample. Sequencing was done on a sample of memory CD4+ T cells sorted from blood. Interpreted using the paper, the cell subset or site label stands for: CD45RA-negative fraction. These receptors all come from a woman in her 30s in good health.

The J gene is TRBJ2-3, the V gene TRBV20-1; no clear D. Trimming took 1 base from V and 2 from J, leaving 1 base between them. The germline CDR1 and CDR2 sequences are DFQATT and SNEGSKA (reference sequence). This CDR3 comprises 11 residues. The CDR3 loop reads CSARVTDTQYF. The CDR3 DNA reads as TGCAGTGCTAGAGTCACAGATACGCAGTATTTT.

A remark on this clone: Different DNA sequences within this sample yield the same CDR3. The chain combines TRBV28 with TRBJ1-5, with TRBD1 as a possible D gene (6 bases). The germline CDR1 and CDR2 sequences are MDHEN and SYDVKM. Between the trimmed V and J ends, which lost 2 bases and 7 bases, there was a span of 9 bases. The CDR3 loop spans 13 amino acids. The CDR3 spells CASSLTGGQPQHF. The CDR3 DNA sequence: TGTGCCAGCAGTTTAACGGGGGGCCAGCCCCAGCATTTT. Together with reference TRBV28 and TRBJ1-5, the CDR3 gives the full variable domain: DVKVTQSSRYLVKRTGEKVFLECVQDMDHENMFWYRQDPGLGLRLIYFSYDVKMKEKGDIPEGYSVSREKKERFSLILESASTNQTSMYLCASSLTGGQPQHFGDGTRLSIL.

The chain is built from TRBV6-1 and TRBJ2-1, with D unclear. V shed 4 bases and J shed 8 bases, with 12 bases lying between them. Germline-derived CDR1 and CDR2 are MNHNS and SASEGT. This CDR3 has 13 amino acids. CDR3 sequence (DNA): TGTGCCAGCAGTGGGGTCCTAGGACATGAGCAGTTCTTC. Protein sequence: CASSGVLGHEQFF.

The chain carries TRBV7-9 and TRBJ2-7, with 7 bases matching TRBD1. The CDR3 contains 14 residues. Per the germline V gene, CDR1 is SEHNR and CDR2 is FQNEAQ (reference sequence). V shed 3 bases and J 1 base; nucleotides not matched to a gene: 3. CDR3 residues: CASSFEGQSYEQYF. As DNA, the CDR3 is TGTGCCAGCAGCTTTGAGGGACAGTCCTACGAGCAGTACTTC.

The CDR3 sequence is CASSPNEGGGDEQFF. The DNA for the CDR3 is TGTGCCAGCTCACCTAACGAGGGAGGTGGGGATGAGCAGTTCTTC. The V call is TRBV18, the J call TRBJ2-1; the D gene is possibly TRBD2 (6 bases). Trimming pared 3 bases from V and 8 bases from J, leaving 17 bases between. The CDR3 is 15 amino acids. Germline CDR1 KGHSH, CDR2 LQKENI.

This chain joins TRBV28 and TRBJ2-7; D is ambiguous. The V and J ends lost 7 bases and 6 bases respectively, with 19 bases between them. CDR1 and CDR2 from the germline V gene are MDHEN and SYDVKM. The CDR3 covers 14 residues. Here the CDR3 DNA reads TGTGCCAGCATAACGGGCTCGAACAGTGGCGAGCAGTACTTC. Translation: CASITGSNSGEQYF. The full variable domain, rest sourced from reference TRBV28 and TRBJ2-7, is DVKVTQSSRYLVKRTGEKVFLECVQDMDHENMFWYRQDPGLGLRLIYFSYDVKMKEKGDIPEGYSVSREKKERFSLILESASTNQTSMYLCASITGSNSGEQYFGPGTRLTVT.

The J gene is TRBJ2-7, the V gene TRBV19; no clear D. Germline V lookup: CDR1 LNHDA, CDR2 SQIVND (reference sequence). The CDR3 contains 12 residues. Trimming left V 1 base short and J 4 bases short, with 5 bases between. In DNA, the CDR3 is TGTGCCAGTAGTATAGCCGAGTACGAGCAGTACTTC. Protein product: CASSIAEYEQYF.

CDR3 protein: CASSFRASETQYF. For the CDR3, the DNA is TGTGCCAGCAGCTTCAGGGCTTCAGAGACCCAGTACTTC. V is TRBV7-2 and J is TRBJ2-5; possibly TRBD1 for D (5 bases). The CDR3 runs to 13 residues. Trimming cost V 3 bases and J 4 bases, with 9 bases left between them. From germline, CDR1 is SGHTA and CDR2 FQGNSA. Filled out from reference TRBV7-2 and TRBJ2-5, the complete variable domain reads GAGVSQSPSNKVTEKGKDVELRCDPISGHTALYWYRQSLGQGLEFLIYFQGNSAPDKSGLPSDRFSAERTGGSVSTLTIQRTQQEDSAVYLCASSFRASETQYFGPGTRLLVL.

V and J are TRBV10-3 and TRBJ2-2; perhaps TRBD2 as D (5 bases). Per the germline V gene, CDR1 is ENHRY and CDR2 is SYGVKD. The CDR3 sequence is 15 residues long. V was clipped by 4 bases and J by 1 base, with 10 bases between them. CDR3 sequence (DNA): TGTGCCATCAGTGCCACGACTAAGAACACCGGGGAGCTGTTTTTT. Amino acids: CAISATTKNTGELFF.

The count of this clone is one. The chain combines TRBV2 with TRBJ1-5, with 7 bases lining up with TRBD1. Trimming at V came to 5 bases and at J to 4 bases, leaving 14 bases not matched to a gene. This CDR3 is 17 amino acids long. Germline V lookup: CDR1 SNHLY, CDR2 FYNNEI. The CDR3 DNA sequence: TGTGCCAGCAGTACCGGGACAGCGAAGGGCGGTAATCAGCCCCAGCATTTT. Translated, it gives CASSTGTAKGGNQPQHF. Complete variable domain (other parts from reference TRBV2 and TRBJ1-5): EPEVTQTPSHQVTQMGQEVILRCVPISNHLYFYWYRQILGQKVEFLVSFYNNEISEKSEIFDDQFSVERPDGSNFTLKIRSTKLEDSAMYFCASSTGTAKGGNQPQHFGDGTRLSIL.

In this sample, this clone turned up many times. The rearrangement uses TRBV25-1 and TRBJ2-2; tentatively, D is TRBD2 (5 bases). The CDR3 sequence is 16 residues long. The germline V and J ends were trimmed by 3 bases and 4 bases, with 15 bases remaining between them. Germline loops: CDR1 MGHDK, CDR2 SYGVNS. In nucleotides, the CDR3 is TGTGCCAGCAGTGACCCAGAGGGCGCGGGCACCGGGGAGCTGTTTTTT. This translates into CASSDPEGAGTGELFF.

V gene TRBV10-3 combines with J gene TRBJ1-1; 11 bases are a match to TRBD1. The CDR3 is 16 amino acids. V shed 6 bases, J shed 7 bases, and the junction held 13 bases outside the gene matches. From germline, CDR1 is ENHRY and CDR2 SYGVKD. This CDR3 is CAISSGTGQGAGEAFF. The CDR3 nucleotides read TGTGCCATCAGCTCCGGGACCGGACAGGGGGCAGGTGAAGCTTTCTTT.

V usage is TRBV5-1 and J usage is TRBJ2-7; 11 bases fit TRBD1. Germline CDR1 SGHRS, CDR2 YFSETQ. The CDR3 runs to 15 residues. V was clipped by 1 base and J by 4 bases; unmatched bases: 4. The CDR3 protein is CASSLKGQGVYEQYF. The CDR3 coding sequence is TGCGCCAGCAGCTTGAAGGGACAGGGGGTTTACGAGCAGTACTTC.

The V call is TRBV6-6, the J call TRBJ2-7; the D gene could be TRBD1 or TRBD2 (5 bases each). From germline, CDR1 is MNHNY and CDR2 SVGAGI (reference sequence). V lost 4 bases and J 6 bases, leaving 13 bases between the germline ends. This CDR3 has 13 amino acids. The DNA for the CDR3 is TGTGCCAGCAGTTCGGGCAGGGAGTCCGAGCAGTACTTC. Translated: CASSSGRESEQYF.

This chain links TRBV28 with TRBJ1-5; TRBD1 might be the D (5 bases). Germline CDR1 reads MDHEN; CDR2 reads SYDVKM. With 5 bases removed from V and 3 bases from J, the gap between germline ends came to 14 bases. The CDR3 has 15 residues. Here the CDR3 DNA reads TGTGCCAGCAGTGCCCGGGGGGGGAACAATCAGCCCCAGCATTTT. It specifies CASSARGGNNQPQHF.

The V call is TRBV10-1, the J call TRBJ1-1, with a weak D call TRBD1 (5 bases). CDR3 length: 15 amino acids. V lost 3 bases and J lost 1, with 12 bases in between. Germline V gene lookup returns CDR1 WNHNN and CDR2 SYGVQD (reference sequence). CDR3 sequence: CASSEAGLENTEAFF. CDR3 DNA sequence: TGCGCCAGCAGTGAAGCGGGGCTGGAGAACACTGAAGCTTTCTTT.

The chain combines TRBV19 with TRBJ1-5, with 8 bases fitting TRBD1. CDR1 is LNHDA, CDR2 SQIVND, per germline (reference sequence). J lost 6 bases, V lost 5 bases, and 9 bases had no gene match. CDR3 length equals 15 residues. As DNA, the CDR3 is TGTGCCAGTAGTGGAGCATCGACAGGGGCTCAGCCCCAGCATTTT. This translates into CASSGASTGAQPQHF.

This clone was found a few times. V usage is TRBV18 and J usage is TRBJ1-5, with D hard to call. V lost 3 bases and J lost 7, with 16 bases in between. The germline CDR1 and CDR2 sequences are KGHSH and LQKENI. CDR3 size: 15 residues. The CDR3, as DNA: TGTGCCAGCTCACCTGCCTCCGGTCTTCTGCAGCCCCAGCATTTT. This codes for CASSPASGLLQPQHF.

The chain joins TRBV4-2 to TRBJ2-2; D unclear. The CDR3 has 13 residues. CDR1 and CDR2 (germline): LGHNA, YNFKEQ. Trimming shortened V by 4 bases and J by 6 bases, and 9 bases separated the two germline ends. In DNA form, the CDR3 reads TGTGCCAGCAGCCCTACTTCAGCCGGGGAGCTGTTTTTT. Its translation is CASSPTSAGELFF.

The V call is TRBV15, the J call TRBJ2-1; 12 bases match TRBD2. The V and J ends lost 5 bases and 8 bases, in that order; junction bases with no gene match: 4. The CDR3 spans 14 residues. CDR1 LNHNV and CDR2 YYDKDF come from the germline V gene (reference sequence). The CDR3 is CATSWTSGKYEQFF. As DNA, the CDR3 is TGTGCCACCAGCTGGACTAGCGGGAAGTATGAGCAGTTCTTC.

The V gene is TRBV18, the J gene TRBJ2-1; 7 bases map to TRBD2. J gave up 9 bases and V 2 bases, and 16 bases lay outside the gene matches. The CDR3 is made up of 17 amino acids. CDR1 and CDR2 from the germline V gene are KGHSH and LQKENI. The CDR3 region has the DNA TGTGCCAGCTCACCAGGCGGAGCGGGACTAACCGCCGGTGAGCAGTTCTTC. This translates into CASSPGGAGLTAGEQFF.

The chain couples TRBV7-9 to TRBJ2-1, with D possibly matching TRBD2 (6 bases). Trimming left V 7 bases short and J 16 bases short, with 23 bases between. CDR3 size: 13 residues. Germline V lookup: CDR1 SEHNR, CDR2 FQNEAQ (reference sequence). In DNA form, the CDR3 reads TGTGCCAGCACCCGGGAAACCGGGACTCCTCTATTCTTC. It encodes CASTRETGTPLFF.

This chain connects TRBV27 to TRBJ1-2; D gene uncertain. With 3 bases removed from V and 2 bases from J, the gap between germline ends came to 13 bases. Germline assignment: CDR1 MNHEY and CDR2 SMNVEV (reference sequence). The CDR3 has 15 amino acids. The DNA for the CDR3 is TGTGCCAGCAGTTTCGCCTCCACGGGGAACTATGGCTACACCTTC. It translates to CASSFASTGNYGYTF.

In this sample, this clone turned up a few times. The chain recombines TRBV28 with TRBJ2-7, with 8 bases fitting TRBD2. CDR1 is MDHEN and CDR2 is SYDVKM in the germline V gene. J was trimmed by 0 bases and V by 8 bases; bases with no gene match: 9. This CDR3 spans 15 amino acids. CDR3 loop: CASQTAGTSSYEQYF. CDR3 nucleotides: TGTGCCAGCCAAACTGCGGGGACTAGCTCCTACGAGCAGTACTTC.

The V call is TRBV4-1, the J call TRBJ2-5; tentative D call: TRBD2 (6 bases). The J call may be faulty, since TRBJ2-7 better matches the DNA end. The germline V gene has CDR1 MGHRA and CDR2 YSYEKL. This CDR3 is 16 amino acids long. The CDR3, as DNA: TGCGCCAGCAGCCAAGACACCCCCCGGGACTCACACGAGCAGTACTTC. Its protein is CASSQDTPRDSHEQYF.

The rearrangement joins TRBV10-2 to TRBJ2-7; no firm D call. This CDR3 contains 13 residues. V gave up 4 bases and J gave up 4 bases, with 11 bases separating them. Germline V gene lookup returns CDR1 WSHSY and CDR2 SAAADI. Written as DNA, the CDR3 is TGCGCCAGCAGTGTCGGGCAGGCATACGAGCAGTACTTC. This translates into CASSVGQAYEQYF.

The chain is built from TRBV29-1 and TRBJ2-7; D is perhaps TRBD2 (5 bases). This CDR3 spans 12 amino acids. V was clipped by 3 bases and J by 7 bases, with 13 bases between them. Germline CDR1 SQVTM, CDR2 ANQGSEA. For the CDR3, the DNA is TGCAGCGTTGAGGCGTCCTCGGGGGAGCAGTACTTC. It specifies CSVEASSGEQYF.

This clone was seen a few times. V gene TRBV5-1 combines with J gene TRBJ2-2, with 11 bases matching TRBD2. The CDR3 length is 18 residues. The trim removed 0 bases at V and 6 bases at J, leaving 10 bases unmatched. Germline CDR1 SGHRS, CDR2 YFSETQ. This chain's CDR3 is CASSLATYSGRAPGELFF. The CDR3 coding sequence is TGCGCCAGCAGCTTGGCCACATATAGCGGGAGGGCCCCCGGGGAGCTGTTTTTT.

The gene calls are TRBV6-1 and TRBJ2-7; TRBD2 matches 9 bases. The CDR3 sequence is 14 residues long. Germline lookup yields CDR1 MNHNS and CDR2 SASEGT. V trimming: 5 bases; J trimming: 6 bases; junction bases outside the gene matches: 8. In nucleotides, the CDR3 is TGTGCCAGCAGTTGGGGGACAGCGGGGGGCGAGCAGTACTTC. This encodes CASSWGTAGGEQYF.

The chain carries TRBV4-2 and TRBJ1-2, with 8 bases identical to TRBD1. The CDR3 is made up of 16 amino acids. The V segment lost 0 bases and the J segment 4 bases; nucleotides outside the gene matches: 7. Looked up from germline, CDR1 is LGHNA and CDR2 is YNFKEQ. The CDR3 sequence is CASSQEAGQASYGYTF. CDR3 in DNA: TGTGCCAGCAGCCAAGAAGCGGGACAGGCATCCTATGGCTACACCTTC.

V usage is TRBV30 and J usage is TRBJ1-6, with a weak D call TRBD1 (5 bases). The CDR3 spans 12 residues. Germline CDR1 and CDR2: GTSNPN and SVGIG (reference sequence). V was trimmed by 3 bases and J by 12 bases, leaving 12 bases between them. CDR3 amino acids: CAWRTVIGPLHF. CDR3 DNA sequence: TGTGCCTGGAGGACAGTTATTGGACCCCTCCACTTT.

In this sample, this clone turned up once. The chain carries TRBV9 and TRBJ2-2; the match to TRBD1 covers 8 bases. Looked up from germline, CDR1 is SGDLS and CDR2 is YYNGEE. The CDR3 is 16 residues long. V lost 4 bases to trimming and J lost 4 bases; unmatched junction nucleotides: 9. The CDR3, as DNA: TGTGCCAGCAGCCCACACCCCCAGGGGGCCACCGGGGAGCTGTTTTTT. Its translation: CASSPHPQGATGELFF.